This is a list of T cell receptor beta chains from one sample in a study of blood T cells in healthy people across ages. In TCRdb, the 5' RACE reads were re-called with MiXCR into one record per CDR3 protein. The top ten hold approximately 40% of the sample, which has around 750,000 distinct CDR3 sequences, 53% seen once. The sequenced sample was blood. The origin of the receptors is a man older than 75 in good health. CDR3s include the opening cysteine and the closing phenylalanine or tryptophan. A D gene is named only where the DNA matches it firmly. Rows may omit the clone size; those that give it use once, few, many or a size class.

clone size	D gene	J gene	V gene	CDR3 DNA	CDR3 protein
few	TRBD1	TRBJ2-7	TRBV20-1	TGCAGTGCTAGTTCCCGGGACAGGGGCCCTAGCGGCCACGAGCAGTACTTC	CSASSRDRGPSGHEQYF
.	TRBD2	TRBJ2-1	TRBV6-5	TGTGCCAGCAGTTACTCGGGACTAGCGAATGAGCAGTTCTTC	CASSYSGLANEQFF
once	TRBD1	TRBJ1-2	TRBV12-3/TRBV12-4	TGTGCCAGCAGTTTTCGAGGGGGCGACTACTATGGCTACACCTTC	CASSFRGGDYYGYTF
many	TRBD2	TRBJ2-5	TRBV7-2	TGTGCCAGCAGCCTATCTAGCGGGAGGGCCGGGGAGACCCAGTACTTC	CASSLSSGRAGETQYF
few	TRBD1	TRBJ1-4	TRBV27	TGTGCCAGCAGCACGTGGGACAGCCGGGGGGAAAAACTGTTTTTT	CASSTWDSRGEKLFF
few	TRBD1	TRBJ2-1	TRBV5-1	TGCGCCAGCAGTAAGGGGACAGGGGTTATCAATGAGCAGTTCTTC	CASSKGTGVINEQFF
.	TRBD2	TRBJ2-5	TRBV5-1	TGCGCCAGCAGCACACGGAGCGGGGGGGAGACCCAGTACTTC	CASSTRSGGETQYF
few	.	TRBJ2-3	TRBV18	TGTGCCAGCTCATCCCAGCGGACGGGCACAGATACGCAGTATTTT	CASSSQRTGTDTQYF
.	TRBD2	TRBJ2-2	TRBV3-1	TGTGCCAGCAGCCCGTCACCGGGACTAGGCCCCACCGGGGAGCTGTTTTTT	CASSPSPGLGPTGELFF
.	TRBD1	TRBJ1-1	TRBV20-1	TGCAGTGCACTCCCGACAGGGGGGCGGCTCACTGAAGCTTTCTTT	CSALPTGGRLTEAFF
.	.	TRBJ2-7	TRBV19	TGTGCCAGTAGACAGGGCCTGTATGACGAGCAGTACTTC	CASRQGLYDEQYF
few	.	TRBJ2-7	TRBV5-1	TGCGCCAGCAGCTTGCGGACAGAGTCCTACGAGCAGTACTTC	CASSLRTESYEQYF
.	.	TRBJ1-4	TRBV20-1	TGCAGTGCTAGAGCAGGGTCAGCGGGGACTAATGAAAAACTGTTTTTT	CSARAGSAGTNEKLFF
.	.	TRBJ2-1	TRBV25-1	TGTGCCAGCACTGAGAGCTCCTACAATGAGCAGTTCTTC	CASTESSYNEQFF
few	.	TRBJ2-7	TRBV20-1	TGCAGTGCTAGGCTGGGGGTGGGCGAGCAGTACTTC	CSARLGVGEQYF
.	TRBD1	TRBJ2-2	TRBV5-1	TGCGCCAGCAGCCCGAAGGGACAGACGAACACCGGGGAGCTGTTTTTT	CASSPKGQTNTGELFF
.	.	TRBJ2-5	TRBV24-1	TGTGCCACCAGTGATGTCCCGACAGAAGTCCAAGAGACCCAGTACTTC	CATSDVPTEVQETQYF
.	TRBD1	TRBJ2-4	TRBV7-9	TGTGCCAGCAGCTTAGGACAGGGCACCCTAGCCAAAAACATTCAGTACTTC	CASSLGQGTLAKNIQYF
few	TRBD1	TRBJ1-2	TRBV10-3	TGTGCCATCAGTGACCCGGGACAGGGGGACTATGGCTACACCTTC	CAISDPGQGDYGYTF
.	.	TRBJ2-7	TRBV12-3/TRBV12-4	TGTGCCAGCAGCCCAACAGAGCTCTACGAGCAGTACTTC	CASSPTELYEQYF
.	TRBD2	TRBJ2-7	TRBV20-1	TGCAGTGCTTCCGGGACTATCCCCTACGAGCAGTACTTC	CSASGTIPYEQYF
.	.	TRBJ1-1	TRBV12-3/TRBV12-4	TGTGCCAGCAGCCTGGGACGAGGAGCTTTCTTT	CASSLGRGAFF
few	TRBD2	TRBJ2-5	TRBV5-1	TGCGCCAGCAGCTGGTCTGTAGCGGGATCGTACCAAGAGACCCAGTACTTC	CASSWSVAGSYQETQYF
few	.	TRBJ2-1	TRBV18	TGTGCCAGCTCACCCCAACGGGCGGGGCTCTCGTTCTTC	CASSPQRAGLSFF
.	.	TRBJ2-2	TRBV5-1	TGCGCCAGCTACCCGACCCTGGGCGCCGGGGAGCTGTTTTTT	CASYPTLGAGELFF
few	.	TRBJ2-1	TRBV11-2	TGTGCCAGCAGCCGGGCCCGTCAGTTCTTC	CASSRARQFF
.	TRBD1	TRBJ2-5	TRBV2	TGTGCCAGCAGTGTGGGGTGGACAGGGGAGACCCAGTACTTC	CASSVGWTGETQYF
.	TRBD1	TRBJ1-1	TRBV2	TGTGCCAGCAATGGACAGGGGGCCCGCCGGGGAGGCACTGAAGCTTTCTTT	CASNGQGARRGGTEAFF
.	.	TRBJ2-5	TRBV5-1	TGCGCCAGTTACGACAGGTTGAGGGACAATGAGCAGTACTTC	CASYDRLRDNEQYF
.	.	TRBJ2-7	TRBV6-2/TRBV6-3	TGTGCCAGCAGTTATGGAGTTTCACCGGGCGAGCAGTACTTC	CASSYGVSPGEQYF
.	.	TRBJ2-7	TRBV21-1	TGTGCCAGCACCCTAAAAGTAGGGGCTGATCAAGAATCCTACGAGCAGTACTTC	CASTLKVGADQESYEQYF
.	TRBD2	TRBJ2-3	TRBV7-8	TGTGCCAGCAGCTTTCCCACTAGCGGGAGTATAGATACGCAGTATTTT	CASSFPTSGSIDTQYF
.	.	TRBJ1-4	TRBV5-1	TGCGCCAGCAGCTTGGAGTTGGGAAATAATGAAAAACTGTTTTTT	CASSLELGNNEKLFF
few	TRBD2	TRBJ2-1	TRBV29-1	TGCAGCGCCGAAGGGGGAACTAGCGGGAGGACCTACAATGAGCAGTTCTTC	CSAEGGTSGRTYNEQFF
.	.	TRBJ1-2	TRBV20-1	TGCAGTGCCGAGAACACAGGGAACTATGGCTACACCTTC	CSAENTGNYGYTF
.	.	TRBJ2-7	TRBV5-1	TGCGCCAGCAGCACAGGGACTACAGGGTCGTACTTC	CASSTGTTGSYF
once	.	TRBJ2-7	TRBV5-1	TGCGCCAGCAGCCCAGACCGTAAGGGTCCCCCGGGGGAGCAGTACTTC	CASSPDRKGPPGEQYF
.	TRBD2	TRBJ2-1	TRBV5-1	TGCGCCAGCAGCCCCGGGACTAGCGGGAGTCTAGACAATGAGCAGTTCTTC	CASSPGTSGSLDNEQFF
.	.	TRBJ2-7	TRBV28	TGTGCCAGCAGTTTATGGGGGGGCTTCGACGAGCAGTACTTC	CASSLWGGFDEQYF
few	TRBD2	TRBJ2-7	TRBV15	TGTGCCACCAGCAGAGATTCCTCGGGAGGGGCCTACGAGCAGTACTTC	CATSRDSSGGAYEQYF
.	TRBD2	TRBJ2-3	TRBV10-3	TGTGCCATCAGGAGCACTAGCGGGAGCACAGATACGCAGTATTTT	CAIRSTSGSTDTQYF
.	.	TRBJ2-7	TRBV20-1	TGCAGTGCTAGAGAGAGACAGGAGTTTGGCTCCTACAATGAGCAGTACTTC	CSARERQEFGSYNEQYF
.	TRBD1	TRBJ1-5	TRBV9	TGTGCCAGCAGCGAAGGACAGGGTATGAATCAGCCCCAGCATTTT	CASSEGQGMNQPQHF